The clone carrying this T cell receptor (beta chain) was picked up a small number of times. Its antigen is unknown. Per the germline V gene, CDR1 is SNHLY and CDR2 is FYNNEI. The CDR3 spans 13 residues. The junction had 6 bases not matched to a gene; V was cut back by 6 bases and J by 7 bases. The protocol was immunoSEQ multiplex PCR, while the TCRdb copy is restricted to in-frame clones and leaves out a portion. The sample has over a million clones, about 84% seen once. This sample is drawn from a study of shared clonotypes between healthy human individuals. Study conclusions and caveats: Across a handful of donors, naive CD4 shared 5% to 6%, naive CD8 3% to 3.5%, memory CD4 over 2%, memory CD8 under 0.5%.

J is TRBJ1-5 and V is TRBV2; 7 nucleotides line up with TRBD1. The receptor was derived from a man aged 18-30 years in good health. Some clones in this sample may be carry-over from other donors' samples. Sequencing used memory CD4+ T cells from PBMCs. Indicated subset: CD45RA-negative fraction. The CDR3: CASRAGQDQPQHF. The CDR3 DNA reads as TGTGCCAGCAGGGCCGGACAGGACCAGCCCCAGCATTTT.